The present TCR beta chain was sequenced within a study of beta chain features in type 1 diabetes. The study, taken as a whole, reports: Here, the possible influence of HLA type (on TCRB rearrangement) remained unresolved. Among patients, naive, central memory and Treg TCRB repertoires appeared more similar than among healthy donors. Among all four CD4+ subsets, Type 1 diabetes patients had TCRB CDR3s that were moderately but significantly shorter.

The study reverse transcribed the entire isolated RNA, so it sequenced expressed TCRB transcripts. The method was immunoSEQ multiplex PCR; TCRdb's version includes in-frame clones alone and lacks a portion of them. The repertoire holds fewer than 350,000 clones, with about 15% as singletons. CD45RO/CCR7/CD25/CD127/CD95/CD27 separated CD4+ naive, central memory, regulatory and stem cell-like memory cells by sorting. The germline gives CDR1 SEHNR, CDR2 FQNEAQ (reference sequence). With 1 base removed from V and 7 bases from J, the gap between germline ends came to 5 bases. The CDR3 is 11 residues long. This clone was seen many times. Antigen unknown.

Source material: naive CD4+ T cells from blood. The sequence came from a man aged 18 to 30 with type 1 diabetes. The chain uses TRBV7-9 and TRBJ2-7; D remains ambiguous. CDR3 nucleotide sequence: TGTGCCAGCAGCTTAGGGCAGGAGCAGTACTTC. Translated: CASSLGQEQYF.